The sequence of this TCR beta chain was determined in a study of beta chain features in type 1 diabetes. Of the isolated RNA, all was reverse transcribed, and so the sequenced material was expressed TCRB transcripts. Measured with immunoSEQ multiplex PCR; TCRdb has only the in-frame clones, and not every one. The sample comprises fewer than 650,000 clones, around a sixth of which are singletons, and 0.093% rests with the top ten. The CDR3 is made up of 16 amino acids. V lost 5 bases to trimming and J lost 4 bases; unmatched junction nucleotides: 11. Per germline, CDR1 SGHAT and CDR2 FQNNGV. Findings and limits, study-wide: There was a moderate but significant shortening of TCRB CDR3s in all four CD4+ subsets of Type 1 diabetes patients. Among type 1 diabetes patients, VDJ junctions had fewer insertions and more deletions. Short templates might get an advantage during PCR, and this would be equal in patients and controls.

Sorted CD4+ subsets: naive, central memory, regulatory, stem cell-like memory (CD45RO/CCR7/CD25/CD127/CD95/CD27 panel). To note about this clone: Its antigen remains unidentified.

The TCR comes from a young man in good health. This chain connects TRBV11-2 to TRBJ1-1, with TRBD1 matching over 9 bases. The sequenced sample consisted of naive CD4+ T cells from blood. The CDR3 sequence: CASSAMGQGITTEAFF. In nucleotides, the CDR3 is TGTGCCAGCAGCGCCATGGGACAGGGTATTACCACTGAAGCTTTCTTT.